This T cell receptor beta chain was obtained from a study of blood T cell repertoires in COVID-19 (dated by TCRdb to 2018 to 2020). About the study as a whole: Collaborator samples came from the United States, Italy and Spain and covered acute and convalescent phases of COVID-19. Samples came from the ongoing ImmuneRACE study (first 160 participants) plus 1,254 subjects from 6 global collaborators. Subjects who had been exposed to COVID-19, were actively infected with it, or had recovered from it provided the deeply sampled blood TCRbeta repertoires that made up the dataset. HLA class I and class II types, where available, came from metadata supplied by the sample provider rather than from assay-based typing. Nearly every sample came with metadata listing a de-identified subject ID, COVID-19 status, age in years and sex. A freely available public database, intended as a resource for researchers studying the immune response to SARS-CoV-2, is where the repertoires were released. The prospective study material was composed of cDNA or gDNA derived from T cells, B-cell-depleted T cells, or PBMCs.

The paper as a whole reports these results and caveats: The quantity of clinical and demographic metadata differed by source and by participant and was supplied without curation.

TCRbeta CDR3 regions were amplified from genomic DNA using the immunoSEQ Assay, a bias-controlled multiplex PCR. For the original study's pipeline: The number of nucleated cells in each sample was estimated by amplification of reference gene primers within the assay. To quantify the absolute abundance of each unique TCRbeta CDR3 rearrangement, sequence reads were collapsed and filtered. For each sample, productive Simpson clonality was calculated by taking the square root of Simpson's diversity index across productive rearrangements. This is the immuneACCESS table as TCRdb keeps it, with only in-frame sequences that have V and J called. A part of the clones is gone; compared with another copy, unresolved V genes explain less than half, and the rest is unexplained. D and trimming come from the DNA, and the V and J calls and clone size come from that table. Within this sample are about 130,000 clones, with 84% of them counted one time only. 13% of the sample is taken by the ten largest.

Whole blood was collected in K2EDTA tubes by collaborating institutions according to the institutions' own protocols. For TCRbeta analysis, collaborator samples were shipped as frozen whole blood, as isolated PBMCs, or as DNA extracted from either sample type. With regard to this clone: Its antigen target is currently unknown. Per-base quality was not reported, and no clone a single base away is much larger than it.

Unmatched junction bases come to 12, with V trimmed by 6 bases and J by 5 bases. The germline V gene sets CDR1 to MNHEY and CDR2 to SVGAGI. Spanning cysteine to phenylalanine, the CDR3 consists of 15 amino acids. The read is trimmed to its CDR3 DNA, 45 bases read in frame from base 1. The source material was peripheral blood. This TCR was sampled from a human donor in a cohort sampled during active COVID-19. The sequence links TRBV6-5 to TRBJ1-1, with TRBD1 identical over 7 junction bases. The DNA sequence is given as TGTGCCAGCAGACGTTCCCCCGACAGGGTTACTGAAGCTTTCTTT. Protein translation: CASRRSPDRVTEAFF.